Presented here are 26 T cell receptor beta chains from one specimen sequenced in a study of response to subunit inactivated influenza vaccine. TCRdb processed the RT-PCR reads anew with MiXCR; each CDR3 protein has one entry. There are hundreds of thousands of distinct CDR3 sequences in the sample; 10% to 12% occur only once, and roughly 11% lies in the top ten. These data were also reused for a study on T cells expressing NK-cell markers. According to that study: As the method of synthesis, 5'RACE template switching with UMIs yielded TCR beta cDNA.

The sample consisted of PBMCs from blood, taken on the day of vaccination. These receptors were taken from a man in his fifties or sixties who received an inactivated influenza vaccine.

The gene calls are TRBV7-9 and TRBJ2-3, with D perhaps matching TRBD1 (6 bases). The CDR3 contains 16 residues. V lost 3 bases, J lost 2 bases, and 15 bases lay in between. Germline loops: CDR1 SEHNR, CDR2 FQNEAQ (reference sequence). The CDR3 nucleotides read TGTGCCAGCAGCTTCCCCCTTAGGGGGTACACAGATACGCAGTATTTT. This translates into CASSFPLRGYTDTQYF.

V gene TRBV20-1 combines with J gene TRBJ2-7, with D maybe TRBD1 (5 bases). From germline, CDR1 is DFQATT and CDR2 SNEGSKA (reference sequence). The CDR3 length is 14 residues. The V gene lost 6 bases and the J gene lost 2 bases, with 17 bases spanning the gap. For the CDR3, the DNA is TGCAGTGCCAGGGCCAAACAGACCCCCTACGAGCAGTACTTC. Its translation: CSARAKQTPYEQYF.

The chain has TRBV6-1 and TRBJ2-5; D perhaps matches TRBD2 (5 bases). Germline V gene data show CDR1 as MNHNS and CDR2 as SASEGT. The CDR3 covers 14 residues. V was shortened by 7 bases and J by 5 bases, with 17 bases between the two germline ends. Here the CDR3 reads CASTKGAGGETQYF. CDR3 coding DNA: TGTGCCAGCACGAAGGGAGCCGGCGGGGAGACCCAGTACTTC.

The rearrangement uses TRBV5-4 and TRBJ1-1; 12 nucleotides line up with TRBD1. Germline V lookup: CDR1 SGHNT, CDR2 YYREEE (reference sequence). V shed 2 bases, J shed 4 bases, and the junction held 3 bases outside the gene matches. This CDR3 contains 15 residues. CDR3 sequence reads: CASSFGDRGLTEAFF. CDR3 sequence (DNA): TGTGCCAGCAGCTTCGGGGACAGGGGGCTCACTGAAGCTTTCTTT.

This clonotype was seen a handful of times. The chain carries TRBV29-1 and TRBJ2-3, with TRBD2 matching 7 bases. From germline, CDR1 is SQVTM and CDR2 ANQGSEA. CDR3 length equals 16 residues. V was pared by 2 bases and J by 3 bases, with 11 bases of the junction left unmatched. The CDR3 bases are TGCAGCGTTGAAATCTCCTTGCGGGGGTTTACAGATACGCAGTATTTT. Protein product: CSVEISLRGFTDTQYF.

This clonotype was found a few times. The chain joins TRBV12-3 or TRBV12-4 to TRBJ1-2; 9 nucleotides align to TRBD1. V trimming: 6 bases; J trimming: 8 bases; junction bases outside the gene matches: 4. The CDR3 has 12 amino acids. CDR3: CASSKDRGGYTF. In DNA form, the CDR3 reads TGTGCCAGCAGCAAGGACAGGGGCGGCTACACCTTC.

This clonotype has a handful of counts. The V and J genes are TRBV12-3 or TRBV12-4 and TRBJ2-2; 7 bases are a match to TRBD2. Unmatched junction bases numbered 12, after V lost 6 bases and J lost 5 bases. This CDR3 is built from 16 residues. The CDR3 DNA reads as TGTGCCAGCAGGGGAGATGGTCCGCGGGGGACCGGGGAGCTGTTTTTT. This translates into CASRGDGPRGTGELFF.

This clonotype was counted many times. V gene TRBV4-2 combines with J gene TRBJ2-3; 8 positions match TRBD2. Per the germline V gene, CDR1 is LGHNA and CDR2 is YNFKEQ. CDR3 length: 16 residues. V shed 0 bases and J 1 base; nucleotides not matched to a gene: 3. CDR3 DNA: TGTGCCAGCAGCCAAGATACAGCGGGGGGCACAGATACGCAGTATTTT. Amino acids: CASSQDTAGGTDTQYF.

This clonotype was detected a few times. The DNA for the CDR3 is TGTGCCAGCAGCTCCGCCTCCCTGGGGCCCTCCTACGAGCAGTACTTC. Translating it yields CASSSASLGPSYEQYF. The V gene is TRBV5-5, the J gene TRBJ2-7, with D perhaps TRBD1 (5 bases). The CDR3 is 16 residues long. Germline V gene sequence: CDR1 SGHKS, CDR2 YYEKEE (reference sequence). Trimming removed 3 bases from V and 0 bases from J, with 16 bases in between.

CDR3 sequence reads: CASSYSVPQGGYTF. CDR3 DNA sequence: TGTGCCAGCAGTTACTCGGTGCCTCAAGGGGGCTACACCTTC. The V call is TRBV6-2 or TRBV6-3, the J call TRBJ1-2; D call uncertain. The CDR3 sequence is 14 residues long. CDR1 and CDR2 (germline): MNHEY, SVGEGT. V was pared by 0 bases and J by 8 bases, with 13 bases between.

V and J are TRBV4-2 and TRBJ2-1, with TRBD2 matching 9 bases. This CDR3 has 18 residues. Germline-derived CDR1 and CDR2 are LGHNA and YNFKEQ. J lost 3 bases, V lost 1 base, and 10 bases had no gene match. The CDR3 protein is CASSQGGGRASFYNEQFF. CDR3 coding DNA: TGTGCCAGCAGCCAAGGGGGCGGGAGGGCCTCTTTCTACAATGAGCAGTTCTTC.

The chain has TRBV27 and TRBJ2-2, with 10 positions matching TRBD1. The CDR3 has 16 residues. The germline V gene has CDR1 MNHEY and CDR2 SMNVEV (reference sequence). V lost 3 bases, J lost 4 bases, and 5 bases stayed unmatched. In DNA form, the CDR3 reads TGTGCCAGCAGTTTTTTGGGACAGGGGCTCACCGGGGAGCTGTTTTTT. The encoded protein is CASSFLGQGLTGELFF.

This clonotype has more than one count but fewer than ten. This chain connects TRBV28 to TRBJ2-7, with no clear D. The CDR3 has 12 amino acids. Germline CDR1 reads MDHEN; CDR2 reads SYDVKM. The V end was cut by 3 bases, the J end by 4 bases, with 7 bases between. The CDR3 loop reads CASSLGFYEQYF. For the CDR3, the DNA is TGTGCCAGCAGTTTGGGGTTTTACGAGCAGTACTTC.

This clonotype showed up just a few times. V gene TRBV6-2 or TRBV6-3 combines with J gene TRBJ2-7, with D hard to call. Looked up from germline, CDR1 is MNHEY and CDR2 is SVGEGT. V lost 6 bases and J 0 bases, leaving 12 bases between the germline ends. The CDR3 is 14 amino acids. The CDR3 loop reads CASRVGRASYEQYF. The CDR3 nucleotides are TGTGCCAGCAGAGTAGGGCGAGCCTCCTACGAGCAGTACTTC.

The V and J genes are TRBV19 and TRBJ2-7; D possibly corresponds to TRBD1 (7 bases). This CDR3 is 16 amino acids long. Per germline, CDR1 LNHDA and CDR2 SQIVND (reference sequence). V shed 6 bases and J shed 2 bases, with 20 bases lying between them. For the CDR3, the DNA is TGTGCCAGTAGGAGCAGGGGGGACTCCATGACCTACGAGCAGTACTTC. It is translated as CASRSRGDSMTYEQYF.

The V gene is TRBV20-1, the J gene TRBJ2-7; D ambiguous. This CDR3 has 15 amino acids. The germline V gene encodes CDR1 DFQATT and CDR2 SNEGSKA (reference sequence). V lost 4 bases and J 6 bases, leaving 22 bases between the germline ends. The DNA for the CDR3 is TGCAGTGCTAAGCCCCCGGAGCTCCCCCTGAGCGAGCAGTACTTC. This codes for CSAKPPELPLSEQYF.

V is TRBV28 and J is TRBJ1-2, with 11 bases identical to TRBD1. The CDR3 sequence is 16 residues long. V trimming: 5 bases; J trimming: 4 bases; junction bases outside the gene matches: 9. CDR1 and CDR2 from the germline V gene are MDHEN and SYDVKM. The CDR3 protein is CASSRGTGGEGYGYTF. CDR3 bases: TGTGCCAGCAGTAGGGGGACAGGGGGTGAGGGCTATGGCTACACCTTC.

As for this clonotype: At one boundary the junction diverges from the germline segment, which might be a read error. This rearrangement joins TRBV12-3 or TRBV12-4 to TRBJ2-3; D remains ambiguous. The CDR3 consists of 14 residues. The chain's CDR3 is CASSFIISKDTQYF. The CDR3, as DNA: TGTGCCAGCAGTTTTATAATTAGCAAAGATACGCAGTATTTT.

This clonotype was seen only a few times. The V call is TRBV10-3, the J call TRBJ2-7, with D possibly TRBD2 on 6 matching bases. The germline V and J ends were trimmed by 9 bases and 3 bases, with 12 bases remaining between them. There are 12 residues in the CDR3. The V gene's germline CDR1 is ENHRY and CDR2 SYGVKD. Here the CDR3 reads CAIGTDYYEQYF. CDR3 nucleotide sequence: TGTGCCATTGGGACGGACTACTACGAGCAGTACTTC.

In regard to this clonotype: A read error may be the cause here, since a much bigger clone is one base away. The J gene is TRBJ2-7, the V gene TRBV3-1; 12 bases are shared with TRBD1. There are 17 residues in the CDR3. CDR1 is LGHDT, CDR2 YNNKEL, per germline (reference sequence). Losses at the gene ends were 4 bases for V and 5 bases for J; bases not matched to a gene: 12. The DNA of the CDR3 is TGTGCCAGCAGCCGCTCGTACCGCGGGACAGGGGGCAACGAGCAGTACTTC. It yields the protein CASSRSYRGTGGNEQYF.

The chain employs TRBV10-3 and TRBJ1-2, with D hard to call. The V gene lost 0 bases and the J gene lost 4 bases, with 15 bases spanning the gap. The germline CDR1 and CDR2 sequences are ENHRY and SYGVKD. CDR3 length equals 16 residues. As DNA, the CDR3 is TGTGCCATCAGTGAGTCGATTTTTGAGCCGATCTATGGCTACACCTTC. As protein: CAISESIFEPIYGYTF.

The chain couples TRBV5-4 to TRBJ2-3; TRBD2 aligns across 9 bases. Trimming took 4 bases from V and 4 from J; bases not matched to a gene: 10. Germline values: CDR1 SGHNT, CDR2 YYREEE (reference sequence). This CDR3 region has 16 residues. In DNA, the CDR3 is TGTGCCAGCAGCCGTTATAGCGGGGGTAGGGCAGATACGCAGTATTTT. This sequence encodes CASSRYSGGRADTQYF.

This clonotype was counted a few times. This rearrangement joins TRBV27 to TRBJ2-3; 9 nucleotides align to TRBD2. The V and J ends lost 3 bases and 6 bases, in that order; junction bases with no gene match: 7. Germline V gene lookup returns CDR1 MNHEY and CDR2 SMNVEV (reference sequence). This CDR3 comprises 15 residues. CDR3 nucleotide sequence: TGTGCCAGCAGTTTCGTTAGCGGGGGCTTGGATACGCAGTATTTT. Protein: CASSFVSGGLDTQYF.

The table lists this clonotype with a few counts. For the CDR3, the DNA is TGTGCCAGCAGTTACTCAAGACAGGGAAACACCATATATTTT. It specifies CASSYSRQGNTIYF. The chain is built from TRBV6-5 and TRBJ1-3; D perhaps matches TRBD1 (5 bases). The germline V gene encodes CDR1 MNHEY and CDR2 SVGAGI. The CDR3 extends over 14 amino acids. The V end lost 0 bases, the J end lost 4 bases, and 7 bases lay between the germline ends.

This clonotype has more than one count but fewer than ten. This sequence joins TRBV29-1 and TRBJ2-3, with D possibly being TRBD1 (6 bases). Germline CDR1 and CDR2: SQVTM and ANQGSEA. The CDR3 has 14 residues. Trimming removed 6 bases from V and 1 base from J, with 14 bases in between. The CDR3 is CSVQGQKGTDTQYF. CDR3 in DNA: TGCAGCGTCCAAGGACAGAAAGGCACAGATACGCAGTATTTT.

This clonotype came up a few times. J is TRBJ2-1 and V is TRBV20-1; 8 bases are a match to TRBD1. J was trimmed by 5 bases and V by 3 bases; bases with no gene match: 6. From germline, CDR1 is DFQATT and CDR2 SNEGSKA (reference sequence). This CDR3 spans 14 amino acids. DNA of the CDR3: TGCAGTGCTAGTCAGGGGGCTACGAACAATGAGCAGTTCTTC. The encoded protein is CSASQGATNNEQFF.